A single sample gave rise to the 10 T cell receptor beta chains below, sequenced in a study of T cell changes during pregnancy in multiple sclerosis. Profiling relied on immunoSEQ multiplex PCR, and the TCRdb table lists in-frame clones only, not all of them. Of over 60,000 clones in the sample, about 91% were seen once. The source material was CD4+ T cells from peripheral blood mononuclear cells, sampled in the third trimester of pregnancy. The receptor set was obtained from a female donor in good health, enrolled as a control in a pregnancy study.

The gene calls are TRBV5-1 and TRBJ1-1; TRBD1 matches 10 bases. Trimming at V came to 0 bases and at J to 7 bases, leaving 3 bases not matched to a gene. There are 14 residues in the CDR3. The germline V gene has CDR1 SGHRS and CDR2 YFSETQ. The CDR3 nucleotides read TGCGCCAGCAGCTTGGGGACAGGGGGAGGTGAAGCTTTCTTT. Protein product: CASSLGTGGGEAFF.

This sequence joins TRBV19 and TRBJ2-5; perhaps TRBD2 as D (6 bases). The length of the CDR3 is 15 residues. The germline V and J ends were trimmed by 6 bases and 3 bases, with 17 bases remaining between them. From germline, CDR1 is LNHDA and CDR2 SQIVND (reference sequence). The CDR3 region is CASSSRPGGEETQYF. The DNA of the CDR3 is TGTGCCAGTAGCTCCCGGCCCGGGGGAGAAGAGACCCAGTACTTC.

The genes are TRBV5-1 and TRBJ2-3, with 11 bases identical to TRBD2. Trimming at V came to 4 bases and at J to 11 bases, leaving 9 bases not matched to a gene. The CDR3 covers 14 residues. Germline CDR1 and CDR2: SGHRS and YFSETQ. The CDR3 DNA sequence: TGCGCCAGCAGCGGACCAACCGGGACTAGCGGGCAGTATTTT. It yields the protein CASSGPTGTSGQYF.

Points on this clone: This sample also contains other DNA sequences that code for the same CDR3. V gene TRBV18 combines with J gene TRBJ1-1; 10 bases are shared with TRBD1. CDR3 length equals 15 residues. With 3 bases clipped from V and 3 bases from J, the junction kept 4 bases outside the gene matches. Germline V gene data show CDR1 as KGHSH and CDR2 as LQKENI. In DNA, the CDR3 is TGTGCCAGCTCACCGGGACAGGGGCGGGACACTGAAGCTTTCTTT. This codes for CASSPGQGRDTEAFF. Complete variable domain (other parts from reference TRBV18 and TRBJ1-1): NAGVMQNPRHLVRRRGQEARLRCSPMKGHSHVYWYRQLPEEGLKFMVYLQKENIIDESGMPKERFSAEFPKEGPSILRIQQVVRGDSAAYFCASSPGQGRDTEAFFGQGTRLTVV.

V usage is TRBV30 and J usage is TRBJ2-7; TRBD1 might be the D (5 bases). The germline CDR1 and CDR2 sequences are GTSNPN and SVGIG (reference sequence). Trimming shortened V by 1 base and J by 1 base, and 11 bases separated the two germline ends. The CDR3 contains 14 residues. The CDR3 DNA reads as TGTGCCTGGAGTGAACAGGCGTTTTCCTACGAGCAGTACTTC. Its protein product is CAWSEQAFSYEQYF. Full variable domain (outside the CDR3, taken from reference TRBV30 and TRBJ2-7): SQTIHQWPATLVQPVGSPLSLECTVEGTSNPNLYWYRQAAGRGLQLLFYSVGIGQISSEVPQNLSASRPQDRQFILSSKKLLLSDSGFYLCAWSEQAFSYEQYFGPGTRLTVT.

The J gene is TRBJ2-7, the V gene TRBV30, with a possible D match to TRBD2 (6 bases). The germline gives CDR1 GTSNPN, CDR2 SVGIG (reference sequence). The CDR3 contains 15 residues. Deletions cut 3 bases from V and 7 bases from J, with 22 bases between. CDR3: CAWSGGRSTRREQYF. In DNA, the CDR3 is TGTGCCTGGAGCGGAGGGCGGTCCACCCGGCGGGAGCAGTACTTC.

The gene calls are TRBV10-3 and TRBJ1-1; TRBD1 agrees at 8 bases. The CDR3 extends over 14 amino acids. Germline CDR1 reads ENHRY; CDR2 reads SYGVKD. V shed 6 bases, J shed 1 base, and the junction held 4 bases outside the gene matches. The CDR3 DNA sequence: TGTGCCATCAGCGACAGGGGCCCGAACACTGAAGCTTTCTTT. It yields the protein CAISDRGPNTEAFF.

This chain joins TRBV6-6 and TRBJ2-3; TRBD2 matches 8 bases. The CDR3 sequence is 14 residues long. The germline CDR1 and CDR2 sequences are MNHNY and SVGAGI (reference sequence). V trimming: 8 bases; J trimming: 0 bases; junction bases outside the gene matches: 4. The CDR3, as DNA: TGTGCCAGCCTCTCGGGAGGGAGCACAGATACGCAGTATTTT. This encodes CASLSGGSTDTQYF.

This chain connects TRBV6-1 to TRBJ1-2, with 8 bases aligning to TRBD1. The CDR3 has 13 amino acids. Germline V gene lookup returns CDR1 MNHNS and CDR2 SASEGT. With 6 bases clipped from V and 4 bases from J, the junction kept 4 bases outside the gene matches. The CDR3 DNA follows: TGTGCCAGCAGACCCGGACAGGGCTATGGCTACACCTTC. Protein product: CASRPGQGYGYTF.

The gene calls are TRBV29-1 and TRBJ1-1, with D unresolved. CDR1 and CDR2 from the germline V gene are SQVTM and ANQGSEA. Trimming stripped 5 bases from V and 6 bases from J, with 7 bases between. The CDR3 extends over 10 amino acids. CDR3 region: CSVKSPEAFF. The CDR3 bases are TGCAGCGTTAAGAGCCCTGAAGCTTTCTTT.